A selection of T cell receptor beta chains follows, all from one sample in a study of T cell responses to AZD1222 COVID-19 vaccine. Clones were sequenced by immunoSEQ multiplex PCR, and TCRdb holds only the in-frame ones, with some missing. The sample shows 90,000 to 110,000 clones, more than 70% of them seen only once. The sample was peripheral blood, taken on day 0 of AZD1222 vaccination. Receptors originate from an adult in good health. CDR3s include the opening cysteine and the closing phenylalanine or tryptophan. A D gene is named only where the DNA matches it firmly. Some rows have no size entry. The others give once, few or many, or a class for an expanded clone.

j_call d_call v_call clone_size cdr3_nt cdr3_aa
TRBJ1-2 . TRBV6-2/TRBV6-3 . TGTGCCAGCAGTTACACGCCAACCGGGACCTATGGCTACACCTTC CASSYTPTGTYGYTF
TRBJ1-1 . TRBV7-8 . TGTGCCAGCAGCTTAAGTGTGGGACCACTAATGAGGAACACTGAAGCTTTCTTT CASSLSVGPLMRNTEAFF
TRBJ2-5 . TRBV11-1 . TGTGCCAGCAGCTTAGACCGGACACAGACCCAGTACTTC CASSLDRTQTQYF
TRBJ2-1 . TRBV27 few TGTGCCAGCAGGGAAATGTGGGGCTCCAATGAGCAGTTCTTC CASREMWGSNEQFF
TRBJ2-7 TRBD1 TRBV28 . TGTGCCAGCAGTTTAGGGCCGGGACAGGTATACGAGCAGTACTTC CASSLGPGQVYEQYF
TRBJ2-3 . TRBV7-2 . TGTGCCAGCAGCTTAGGCCACGACACAGATACGCAGTATTTT CASSLGHDTDTQYF
TRBJ1-4 TRBD1 TRBV7-2 once TGTGCCAGCAGCCCCGACAGGGGCCGAGATGAAAAACTGTTTTTT CASSPDRGRDEKLFF
TRBJ2-7 . TRBV29-1 . TGCAGCGTTGGTACAGGGAATGTTGAGCAGTACTTC CSVGTGNVEQYF
TRBJ2-7 . TRBV18 . TGTGCCAGCTCACCCGGGACAAACTACGAGCAGTACTTC CASSPGTNYEQYF
TRBJ2-7 TRBD2 TRBV6-6 . TGTGCCAGCAGGGATTCTAGCGGGAGGGCCAACGAGCAGTACTTC CASRDSSGRANEQYF
TRBJ2-3 . TRBV30 . TGTGCCTGGAGTGAAAACGGCTGGGGCAGCACAGATACGCAGTATTTT CAWSENGWGSTDTQYF
TRBJ2-7 . TRBV28 . TGTGCCAGCAAAGGACTCGAAAGCAAGTACGAGCAGTACTTC CASKGLESKYEQYF
TRBJ2-3 . TRBV5-8 . TGTGCCAGCAGCCGGAGGGCCCTCGGCACAGATACGCAGTATTTT CASSRRALGTDTQYF
TRBJ2-3 . TRBV19 . TGTGCCAGTAGTATAGGTGGGAGGCCTAGCACAGATACGCAGTATTTT CASSIGGRPSTDTQYF
TRBJ2-1 TRBD2 TRBV13 once TGTGCCAGCAGCGCGGGTCGACTAGCGGGTCGGCCCTACAATGAGCAGTTCTTC CASSAGRLAGRPYNEQFF
TRBJ2-3 . TRBV7-3 once TGTGCCAGCAGCAGGGGTTTGGATACGCAGTATTTT CASSRGLDTQYF
TRBJ2-1 . TRBV19 . TGTGCCAGTAGAAATCTAGCGCGAGGGGGCTCCTACAATGAGCAGTTCTTC CASRNLARGGSYNEQFF
TRBJ1-5 . TRBV29-1 . TGCAGCGTTGTACTGTTGGGAGGGGACCAGCCCCAGCATTTT CSVVLLGGDQPQHF
TRBJ2-7 TRBD2 TRBV27 . TGTGCCAGCAGTCCCATAGCGGGACTCTCCTACGAGCAGTACTTC CASSPIAGLSYEQYF
TRBJ1-5 TRBD1 TRBV7-8 few TGTGCCAGCAGCCTGACACAGGGGTACGGCAATCAGCCCCAGCATTTT CASSLTQGYGNQPQHF
TRBJ1-5 TRBD1 TRBV19 once TGTGCCAGTAGGGACAGGGGCGGCAATCAGCCCCAGCATTTT CASRDRGGNQPQHF
TRBJ2-7 TRBD2 TRBV3-1/TRBV3-2 . TGTGCCAGAATAGGACTAGCGGAAAACCCCTACGAGCAGTACTTC CARIGLAENPYEQYF
TRBJ2-5 TRBD2 TRBV5-4 . TGTGCCAGCCGAACACAGCTCAGGACTAGCGGGAGGGCCGACCCAGAGACCCAGTACTTC CASRTQLRTSGRADPETQYF